The rows below give T cell receptor beta chains drawn from one sample of a study of blood T cell repertoires in COVID-19. TCRdb's table, derived via immunoSEQ multiplex PCR, lists solely in-frame clones and lacks some. This sample has around 54,000 clones, with approximately 78% found just once. Sequenced sample: PBMCs or T cells enriched from blood (not recorded which). These receptors all stem from a woman in her forties or fifties with acute COVID-19. Each CDR3 is given with its conserved first and last residue. Fields, in order: clone size, V gene, J gene, D gene, CDR3 protein, CDR3 DNA. D genes are given only for firm matches. The size entry is marked missing in some rows and otherwise reads once, few, many or a size class.

>once|TRBV5-1|TRBJ1-4|-
CASSFEGREKLFF
TGCGCCAGCAGCTTTGAGGGGAGGGAAAAACTGTTTTTT
>-|TRBV20-1|TRBJ1-5|TRBD1
CSASQGQGSQPQHF
TGCAGTGCTAGTCAGGGACAGGGTTCCCAGCCCCAGCATTTT
>-|TRBV29-1|TRBJ2-5|-
CSAFAGARETQYF
TGCAGCGCTTTTGCGGGGGCTCGAGAGACCCAGTACTTC
>few|TRBV29-1|TRBJ1-2|-
CSVEGLASYGYTF
TGCAGCGTTGAAGGTTTGGCCAGCTATGGCTACACCTTC
>-|TRBV18|TRBJ2-3|-
CASSPSLAPGADTQYF
TGTGCCAGCTCACCGAGCCTAGCGCCCGGGGCAGATACGCAGTATTTT
>few|TRBV4-1|TRBJ2-2|-
CASRTGTGELFF
TGCGCCAGCAGAACAGGGACCGGGGAGCTGTTTTTT
>-|TRBV6-5|TRBJ2-4|-
CASSYYGGLGKNIQYF
TGTGCCAGCAGTTACTACGGGGGGCTCGGCAAAAACATTCAGTACTTC
>-|TRBV28|TRBJ2-5|TRBD1
CASSPGTGVGVQETQYF
TGTGCCAGCAGTCCCGGGACAGGGGTCGGCGTCCAAGAGACCCAGTACTTC
>-|TRBV11-2|TRBJ1-6|-
CASSANPGNSPLHF
TGTGCCAGCAGCGCCAACCCGGGTAATTCACCCCTCCACTTT
>-|TRBV7-9|TRBJ1-4|-
CASSLAGGPANEKLFF
TGTGCCAGCAGCTTAGCAGGAGGCCCCGCTAATGAAAAACTGTTTTTT
>-|TRBV7-9|TRBJ2-3|TRBD2
CASSLWTSRSTDTQYF
TGTGCCAGCAGCTTATGGACTAGCAGGTCCACAGATACGCAGTATTTT
>-|TRBV7-8|TRBJ1-5|-
CASSLVGADQPQHF
TGTGCCAGCAGCTTAGTGGGGGCTGATCAGCCCCAGCATTTT
>-|TRBV19|TRBJ2-2|-
CASSIERSGELFF
TGTGCCAGTAGTATAGAACGGTCCGGGGAGCTGTTTTTT
>-|TRBV28|TRBJ2-3|TRBD1
CASSARTGLQDTQYF
TGTGCCAGCAGTGCCCGGACAGGGTTACAAGATACGCAGTATTTT
>-|TRBV7-8|TRBJ2-7|-
CASSLRTARYEQYF
TGTGCCAGCAGCTTAAGGACTGCACGCTACGAGCAGTACTTC
>few|TRBV11-3|TRBJ2-2|-
CASSQPRDTGELFF
TGTGCCAGCAGCCAACCTAGAGACACCGGGGAGCTGTTTTTT
>few|TRBV2|TRBJ2-2|TRBD2
CASTPPERGALGELFF
TGTGCCAGCACTCCTCCAGAGCGGGGGGCCTTAGGGGAGCTGTTTTTT
>-|TRBV10-3|TRBJ2-1|-
CAISEGRGGASYNEQFF
TGTGCCATCAGTGAGGGTAGGGGCGGGGCCTCCTACAATGAGCAGTTCTTC
>-|TRBV10-1|TRBJ1-1|-
CASSRGNMNTEAFF
TGCGCCAGTTCCAGAGGGAACATGAACACTGAAGCTTTCTTT
>once|TRBV6-5|TRBJ1-1|-
CASSYEGPKSAEAFF
TGTGCCAGCAGTTACGAGGGTCCTAAGTCCGCTGAAGCTTTCTTT
>-|TRBV7-3|TRBJ2-1|TRBD1
CASSPLRDRGYNEQFF
TGTGCCAGCAGCCCCCTCCGGGACAGGGGATACAATGAGCAGTTCTTC
>-|TRBV30|TRBJ2-2|-
CAWSVTGELFF
TGTGCCTGGAGCGTAACCGGGGAGCTGTTTTTT
>-|TRBV28|TRBJ1-2|-
CASSSPPGSSDGYTF
TGTGCCAGCAGCTCACCGCCCGGGTCAAGCGATGGCTACACCTTC
>-|TRBV18|TRBJ2-3|-
CASSSQDSGVYTDTQYF
TGTGCCAGCTCGTCACAGGACAGCGGGGTATACACAGATACGCAGTATTTT
>-|TRBV5-1|TRBJ2-7|TRBD1
CASSAGQGTEQYF
TGCGCCAGCAGCGCAGGACAGGGGACCGAGCAGTACTTC
>-|TRBV25-1|TRBJ2-3|-
CASSETGSSTDTQYF
TGTGCCAGCAGTGAAACGGGATCTAGCACAGATACGCAGTATTTT
>-|TRBV3-1/TRBV3-2|TRBJ1-1|-
CASTPGWLNTEAFF
TGTGCCAGCACCCCCGGGTGGTTGAACACTGAAGCTTTCTTT
>-|TRBV9|TRBJ1-3|TRBD1
CASSSTGGSGNTIYF
TGTGCCAGCAGCAGCACAGGGGGCTCTGGAAACACCATATATTTT
>few|TRBV4-1|TRBJ1-4|TRBD1
CASSSGQGATNEKLFF
TGCGCCAGCAGCTCGGGACAGGGGGCAACTAATGAAAAACTGTTTTTT
>-|TRBV3-1/TRBV3-2|TRBJ1-2|-
CASSQENRGIGGYTF
TGTGCCAGCAGCCAGGAAAATCGGGGGATCGGTGGCTACACCTTC
>-|TRBV28|TRBJ2-3|TRBD2
CASSQRGGVDTQYF
TGTGCCAGCAGCCAGCGGGGGGGCGTAGATACGCAGTATTTT
>-|TRBV20-1|TRBJ1-2|TRBD1
CSASPETGGLGYTF
TGCAGTGCTAGTCCCGAGACAGGGGGCCTTGGCTACACCTTC